This TCR beta chain was sequenced in a study of CD8 T cells in ankylosing spondylitis. TCRdb reprocessed the 5' RACE reads with MiXCR, giving one entry per CDR3 protein. The table includes 150,000 to 200,000 distinct CDR3 sequences, around 16% detected once. Trimming removed 7 bases from V and 2 bases from J, with 15 bases in between. Germline CDR1 and CDR2: WSHSY and SAAADI. The CDR3 contains 14 residues. Material for sequencing was blood, either unsorted or a sorted T cell fraction (not recorded which). This chain uses TRBV10-2 with TRBJ2-7; D might be TRBD1 (7 bases). The receptor comes from a male donor with ankylosing spondylitis or in good health (not recorded which). The CDR3 here is CASNPTGTAYEQYF. CDR3 DNA sequence: TGCGCCAGCAACCCGACAGGGACTGCCTACGAGCAGTACTTC.